These 21 T cell receptor beta chains were all obtained from the same sample, sequenced in a study of Ad26.COV2.S vaccination and SARS-CoV-2 variants. TCRdb keeps only in-frame clones here, not all; method: immunoSEQ multiplex PCR. The sample shows more than 300,000 clones, just under 85% of them seen only once. Regarding treatment: some 20 received Ad26.COV2.S at low or high dose, single or two shots; several received placebo; per-sample allocation not given. Sampling took place 63 days after the first vaccine or placebo injection. The source material was peripheral blood, sampled in a trial of Ad26.COV2.S vaccine versus placebo. The source is a person aged 18-60 years who received the Ad26.COV2.S COVID-19 vaccine or a placebo.

This sequence joins TRBV10-3 and TRBJ2-2; maybe TRBD1 (5 bases). From germline, CDR1 is ENHRY and CDR2 SYGVKD. This CDR3 is built from 17 residues. Trimming took 1 base from V and 0 from J, leaving 12 bases between them. The CDR3 protein is CAISEYVGPANTGELFF. In DNA, the CDR3 is TGTGCCATCAGTGAGTATGTGGGGCCTGCGAACACCGGGGAGCTGTTTTTT.

V usage is TRBV19 and J usage is TRBJ2-5; maybe TRBD1 (8 bases). Trimming stripped 10 bases from V and 2 bases from J, with 17 bases between. The germline gives CDR1 LNHDA, CDR2 SQIVND (reference sequence). This CDR3 is built from 14 residues. The CDR3 DNA reads TGTGCCACCATGAACAGGGGGGGTCAAGAGACCCAGTACTTC. Protein product: CATMNRGGQETQYF.

The chain is built from TRBV20-1 and TRBJ1-2, with 7 bases aligning to TRBD1. CDR1 DFQATT and CDR2 SNEGSKA come from the germline V gene (reference sequence). The V gene end was trimmed by 5 bases and the J gene end by 8 bases; junction bases not matched to a gene: 5. The CDR3 sequence is 11 residues long. The DNA of the CDR3 is TGCAGTGCTTTCGACAGGGCAGGCTACACCTTC. Protein product: CSAFDRAGYTF.

The rearrangement joins TRBV6-5 to TRBJ2-3, with 10 bases lining up with TRBD1. The CDR3 is 14 residues long. CDR1 is MNHEY, CDR2 SVGAGI, per germline. The V and J ends lost 6 bases and 7 bases, in that order; junction bases with no gene match: 7. DNA of the CDR3: TGTGCCAGCAGACGGACAGGGGGGTTCAATACGCAGTATTTT. Translation: CASRRTGGFNTQYF.

CDR3 region: CASSLGYMGGGYDNEQFF. The CDR3 region has the DNA TGTGCCAGCAGTTTAGGATATATGGGCGGGGGGTATGACAATGAGCAGTTCTTC. V gene TRBV28 combines with J gene TRBJ2-1, with 8 positions matching TRBD2. Germline V gives CDR1 MDHEN, CDR2 SYDVKM. The CDR3 runs to 18 residues. V shed 2 bases, J shed 5 bases, and the junction held 14 bases outside the gene matches. The full variable domain, its missing parts supplied by reference TRBV28 and TRBJ2-1, is DVKVTQSSRYLVKRTGEKVFLECVQDMDHENMFWYRQDPGLGLRLIYFSYDVKMKEKGDIPEGYSVSREKKERFSLILESASTNQTSMYLCASSLGYMGGGYDNEQFFGPGTRLTVL.

V gene TRBV7-3 combines with J gene TRBJ2-6; D might be TRBD2 (6 bases). The CDR3 is made up of 15 amino acids. The V end lost 5 bases, the J end lost 4 bases, and 12 bases lay between the germline ends. Germline V lookup: CDR1 SGHTA, CDR2 FQGTGA. CDR3 bases: TGTGCCAGCAGCCCGGCGCGGGGCGGGGCCAACGTCCTGACTTTC. Residues: CASSPARGGANVLTF.

The chain is built from TRBV6-5 and TRBJ1-5, with D perhaps matching TRBD1 (6 bases). Germline V gene lookup returns CDR1 MNHEY and CDR2 SVGAGI. Trimming took 2 bases from V and 4 from J, leaving 12 bases between them. The CDR3 runs to 15 residues. DNA of the CDR3: TGTGCCAGCAGTTACGACAGGACTCTAAATCAGCCCCAGCATTTT. Translation: CASSYDRTLNQPQHF.

The rearrangement links TRBV19 to TRBJ1-1; possibly TRBD1 for D (5 bases). The CDR3 loop spans 13 amino acids. The V gene lost 4 bases and the J gene lost 4 bases, with 10 bases spanning the gap. Germline CDR1 LNHDA, CDR2 SQIVND (reference sequence). The CDR3: CASSRGYSTEAFF. The CDR3 DNA is TGTGCCAGTAGTAGGGGGTATAGCACTGAAGCTTTCTTT.

This chain joins TRBV7-8 and TRBJ1-2, with 11 bases fitting TRBD1. Per germline, CDR1 SGHVS and CDR2 FQNEAQ. CDR3 length equals 16 residues. The ends lost 1 base at V and 6 bases at J; junction bases unmatched: 7. The CDR3 region has the DNA TGTGCCAGCAGCTTAGGCACCTGGACAGGGGGCGATGGCTACACCTTC. Encoded protein: CASSLGTWTGGDGYTF.

The chain uses TRBV11-1 and TRBJ2-7, with D unresolved. The germline V gene has CDR1 SGHAT and CDR2 FQDESV (reference sequence). The V end was cut by 5 bases, the J end by 5 bases, with 13 bases between. CDR3 length equals 13 residues. The CDR3 is CASSLRVRHEQYF. The CDR3 nucleotides read TGTGCCAGCAGCCTCCGGGTAAGGCACGAGCAGTACTTC.

This clone was counted between two and nine times. V usage is TRBV21-1 and J usage is TRBJ2-7; the table's D call of TRBD1 was not tested on the DNA. TRBV21-1 has pseudogene status. The CDR3 loop spans 18 amino acids. In DNA form, the CDR3 reads TGTGCCAGCAGCAGAGCCGATGGACAGGGAACCTTCTTCCACGAGCAGTACTTC. Translation: CASSRADGQGTFFHEQYF.

The chain uses TRBV28 and TRBJ1-5; perhaps TRBD1 as D (6 bases). Trimming pared 4 bases from V and 7 bases from J, leaving 20 bases between. CDR3 length: 16 amino acids. Germline CDR1 MDHEN, CDR2 SYDVKM. The CDR3 spells CASSSLGGAVGQPQHF. The DNA of the CDR3 is TGTGCCAGCAGTTCTCTGGGGGGGGCTGTCGGCCAGCCCCAGCATTTT.

The chain recombines TRBV28 with TRBJ1-4; D uncertain. The CDR3 totals 14 residues. V was cut by 2 bases and J by 7 bases, with 11 bases left in between. Germline CDR1 reads MDHEN; CDR2 reads SYDVKM. The chain's CDR3 is CASSLMGGGEKLFF. Written as DNA, the CDR3 is TGTGCCAGCAGTTTAATGGGAGGAGGTGAAAAACTGTTTTTT.

CDR3: CATSDPGQGGTEAFF. CDR3 DNA sequence: TGTGCCACCAGTGACCCCGGACAGGGGGGCACTGAAGCTTTCTTT. V gene TRBV24-1 combines with J gene TRBJ1-1; TRBD1 aligns across 10 bases. The CDR3 loop spans 15 amino acids. Germline assignment: CDR1 KGHDR and CDR2 SFDVKD. J gave up 4 bases and V 4 bases, and 5 bases lay outside the gene matches.

V gene TRBV11-1 combines with J gene TRBJ1-1, with D perhaps matching TRBD1 (5 bases). The germline gives CDR1 SGHAT, CDR2 FQDESV (reference sequence). Trimming stripped 5 bases from V and 4 bases from J, with 11 bases between. The CDR3 runs to 13 residues. The CDR3 sequence: CASSPGRSTEAFF. In nucleotides, the CDR3 is TGTGCCAGCAGCCCGGGGCGGAGCACTGAAGCTTTCTTT.

V and J are TRBV4-1 and TRBJ2-1; 9 bases align to TRBD2. V shed 3 bases, J shed 4 bases, and the junction held 10 bases outside the gene matches. The CDR3 runs 17 residues. The germline CDR1 and CDR2 sequences are MGHRA and YSYEKL. CDR3 sequence: CASSHPWRGGRYNEQFF. For the CDR3, the DNA is TGCGCCAGCAGCCACCCATGGCGGGGGGGGCGATACAATGAGCAGTTCTTC.

The chain couples TRBV9 to TRBJ1-2; D unresolved. This CDR3 spans 12 amino acids. Germline V CDR1 and CDR2: SGDLS, YYNGEE. V shed 4 bases and J shed 5 bases, with 9 bases lying between them. CDR3 bases: TGTGCCAGCAGCCCCCGGGGTTATGGCTACACCTTC. This gives the protein CASSPRGYGYTF.

The chain uses TRBV19 and TRBJ1-5, with TRBD1 as a possible D gene (5 bases). V was clipped by 3 bases and J by 5 bases, with 8 bases between them. Germline CDR1 and CDR2: LNHDA and SQIVND (reference sequence). The CDR3 is 13 amino acids. The CDR3 nucleotides read TGTGCCAGTAGTATCGGGGGGTATCAGCCCCAGCATTTT. It encodes CASSIGGYQPQHF.

V and J are TRBV25-1 and TRBJ2-3, with unresolved D. CDR1 and CDR2 (germline): MGHDK, SYGVNS. V lost 5 bases, J lost 11 bases, and 14 bases lay in between. This CDR3 has 12 residues. CDR3 nucleotide sequence: TGTGCCAGCAGTTTAATCAGATGGGGGCAGTATTTT. Its protein product is CASSLIRWGQYF.

This clone has just one count. The CDR3 DNA reads TGTGCCAGCGGGGGGTCTGGAGAGACCCAGTACTTC. This encodes CASGGSGETQYF. V usage is TRBV6-5 and J usage is TRBJ2-5; weak D call: TRBD2 (6 bases). V was pared by 8 bases and J by 4 bases, with 11 bases between. Germline-derived CDR1 and CDR2 are MNHEY and SVGAGI. There are 12 residues in the CDR3.

V is TRBV6-6 and J is TRBJ2-7; D gene unclear. V dropped 6 bases and J dropped 0 bases, with 3 bases sitting between them. This CDR3 has 11 amino acids. Germline CDR1 and CDR2: MNHNY and SVGAGI (reference sequence). CDR3 loop: CASRGSYEQYF. The CDR3, as DNA: TGTGCCAGCAGGGGCTCCTACGAGCAGTACTTC.